Following are 5 T cell receptor beta chains from one sample sequenced in a study of cytomegalovirus exposure and HLA in healthy donors. Amplification used 60 Vbeta primers and 13 Jbeta primers. The table came from immunoSEQ multiplex PCR; TCRdb's copy has only in-frame clones and leaves some out. The sample records more than 95,000 clones, approximately 77% being singletons. The specimen sequenced was PBMCs. The receptors derive from a man between 18 and 29 years old in good health and CMV-seronegative.

The rearrangement uses TRBV15 and TRBJ1-3, with a possible D match to TRBD1 (6 bases). Germline CDR1 and CDR2: LNHNV and YYDKDF (reference sequence). Trimming removed 4 bases at V and 0 bases at J, with 10 bases between. The CDR3 is 15 amino acids. The CDR3: CATSMDSPSGNTIYF. The CDR3 region has the DNA TGTGCCACCAGCATGGACAGTCCCTCTGGAAACACCATATATTTT.

The chain uses TRBV6-6 and TRBJ2-2, with a tentative D call TRBD1 (6 bases). The CDR3 covers 13 residues. Trimming stripped 6 bases from V and 3 bases from J, with 8 bases between. Germline CDR1 MNHNY, CDR2 SVGAGI (reference sequence). Here the CDR3 DNA reads TGTGCCAGCAGGGGGGCCTACACCGGGGAGCTGTTTTTT. Protein product: CASRGAYTGELFF.

The table lists this clone with a count of one. The chain joins TRBV13 to TRBJ1-3, with D unclear. The V gene's germline CDR1 is PRHDT and CDR2 FYEKMQ (reference sequence). The V end lost 5 bases, the J end lost 3 bases, and 8 bases lay between the germline ends. The CDR3 length is 13 residues. CDR3 sequence: CASSPQHGNTIYF. The CDR3 bases are TGTGCCAGCAGCCCTCAACATGGAAACACCATATATTTT.

V and J are TRBV14 and TRBJ1-4; D is unresolved. The CDR3 loop spans 18 amino acids. The ends were cut back, 1 base at V and 0 bases at J, with 15 bases in the middle. CDR1 is SGHDN, CDR2 FVKESK, per germline. DNA of the CDR3: TGTGCCAGCAGCCAAGGTCGAACGTCGAGGGCAACTAATGAAAAACTGTTTTTT. Translation gives CASSQGRTSRATNEKLFF.

CDR3 sequence reads: CASSSRGPTEYNYGYTF. As DNA, the CDR3 is TGCGCCAGCAGCTCTAGGGGCCCCACAGAGTACAACTATGGCTACACCTTC. This chain joins TRBV5-1 and TRBJ1-2; a possible D gene is TRBD1 (5 bases). The CDR3 loop spans 17 amino acids. Germline V gives CDR1 SGHRS, CDR2 YFSETQ. Trimming stripped 3 bases from V and 2 bases from J, with 20 bases between.